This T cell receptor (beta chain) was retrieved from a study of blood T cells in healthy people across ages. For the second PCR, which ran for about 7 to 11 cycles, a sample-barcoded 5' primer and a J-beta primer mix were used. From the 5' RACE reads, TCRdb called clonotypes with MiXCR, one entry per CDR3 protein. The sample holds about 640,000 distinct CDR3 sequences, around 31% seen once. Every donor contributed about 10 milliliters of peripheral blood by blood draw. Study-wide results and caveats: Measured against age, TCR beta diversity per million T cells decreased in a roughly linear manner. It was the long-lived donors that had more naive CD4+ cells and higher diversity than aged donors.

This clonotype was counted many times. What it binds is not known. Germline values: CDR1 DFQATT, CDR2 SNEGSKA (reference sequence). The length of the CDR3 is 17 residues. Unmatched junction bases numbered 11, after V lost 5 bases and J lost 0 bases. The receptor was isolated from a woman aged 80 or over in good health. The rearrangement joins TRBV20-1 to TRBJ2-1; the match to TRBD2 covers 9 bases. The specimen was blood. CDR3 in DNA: TGCAGTGCTCCTGGTTTAGCGGGGGCCTTCTCCTACAATGAGCAGTTCTTC. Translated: CSAPGLAGAFSYNEQFF.